These T cell receptor beta chains were read from a single sample in a study of CD8+CD57+ T cells in acquired aplastic anemia. Each CDR3 protein gets one entry after TCRdb re-called the reads with MiXCR. Here the sample spans roughly 130,000 distinct CDR3 sequences, about 48% being singletons. The specimen was sorted CD4+, CD8+, or CD8+CD57+ T cells (not recorded which) from PBMCs. These receptors were taken from a human donor in good health, serving as a control. CDR3s include the opening cysteine and the closing phenylalanine or tryptophan. D genes are given only for firm matches. The size of a clone is reported for some rows only, either as once, few or many, or as a class for expanded clones.

many	TRBJ2-7	TRBV5-5	.	CASSFPGTQYEQYF	TGTGCCAGCAGCTTCCCCGGGACGCAGTACGAGCAGTACTTC
many	TRBJ1-5	TRBV7-2	.	CASSLNEGQPQHF	TGTGCCAGCAGCTTAAACGAGGGCCAGCCCCAGCATTTT
.	TRBJ2-7	TRBV2	TRBD1	CASRAPTGGDEQYF	TGTGCCAGCAGGGCTCCGACAGGGGGGGACGAGCAGTACTTC
once	TRBJ1-2	TRBV15	.	CATSGPPSDGYTF	TGTGCCACCTCCGGGCCTCCTTCGGATGGCTACACCTTC
.	TRBJ2-1	TRBV29-1	TRBD2	CSVGLATNEQFF	TGCAGCGTCGGACTAGCGACCAATGAGCAGTTCTTC
many	TRBJ2-3	TRBV4-2	.	CASSGGRENTDTQYF	TGTGCCAGCAGTGGGGGTAGAGAGAACACAGATACGCAGTATTTT
.	TRBJ2-5	TRBV7-7	.	CASSPHPSRETQYF	TGTGCCAGCAGTCCACACCCTAGCCGGGAGACCCAGTACTTC
few	TRBJ1-1	TRBV12-3/TRBV12-4	TRBD1	CASNLRQGGSTEAFF	TGTGCCAGCAATCTTCGACAGGGGGGGAGCACTGAAGCTTTCTTT
.	TRBJ2-3	TRBV20-1	.	CSAGTGPSTDTQYF	TGCAGTGCCGGGACTGGCCCTAGCACAGATACGCAGTATTTT
many	TRBJ1-5	TRBV19	TRBD1	CASSTHNRGDQPQHF	TGTGCCAGTAGTACGCACAACAGGGGGGATCAGCCCCAGCATTTT
.	TRBJ1-5	TRBV7-9	.	CASSLQGGAGQPQHF	TGTGCCAGCAGCTTACAGGGAGGGGCCGGGCAGCCCCAGCATTTT
many	TRBJ1-1	TRBV11-1	.	CASSFRTSNTEAFF	TGTGCCAGCAGCTTCCGGACATCAAACACTGAAGCTTTCTTT
medium-sized	TRBJ1-2	TRBV2	.	CASSRDSGYGYTF	TGTGCCAGCAGCCGCGACAGTGGGTACGGCTACACCTTC
many	TRBJ2-1	TRBV11-2	.	CASSFDSLVYNEQFF	TGTGCCAGCAGCTTCGACAGCCTGGTGTACAATGAGCAGTTCTTC
.	TRBJ1-1	TRBV7-9	.	CASSLVTNTEAFF	TGTGCCAGCAGCCTTGTCACGAACACTGAAGCTTTCTTT
.	TRBJ2-1	TRBV20-1	TRBD2	CSARDAAGGGANEQFF	TGCAGTGCTAGAGATGCCGCGGGCGGGGGGGCGAATGAGCAGTTCTTC
.	TRBJ1-2	TRBV10-3	.	CAISEDRSSYGYAF	TGTGCCATCAGTGAAGACAGGAGTTCCTATGGCTACGCCTTC
many	TRBJ1-1	TRBV7-6	.	CASSLDVNTEAFF	TGTGCCAGCAGCTTAGATGTCAACACTGAAGCTTTCTTT
many	TRBJ1-2	TRBV20-1	.	CSAMRTGRDYGYTF	TGCAGTGCAATGAGGACCGGGAGAGACTATGGCTACACCTTC
once	TRBJ2-5	TRBV20-1	.	CSAWYQETQYF	TGCAGTGCTTGGTACCAAGAGACCCAGTACTTC
many	TRBJ1-2	TRBV11-1	.	CASSFLPRTDKSHPNYGYTF	TGTGCCAGCAGCTTTCTACCCCGGACAGACAAAAGTCACCCTAACTATGGCTACACCTTC
.	TRBJ2-7	TRBV2	TRBD1	CASSEAGQGNSEQYF	TGTGCCAGCAGTGAAGCGGGACAGGGGAACTCCGAGCAGTACTTC
many	TRBJ1-1	TRBV12-3/TRBV12-4	TRBD1	CASSHVRGRNTEAFF	TGTGCCAGCAGTCACGTGAGGGGGCGGAACACTGAAGCTTTCTTT
many	TRBJ1-4	TRBV25-1	.	CASSDLDSYNEKLFF	TGTGCCAGCAGTGACCTAGACAGCTACAATGAAAAACTGTTTTTT
many	TRBJ2-2	TRBV15	.	CATSRSGLDTGELFF	TGTGCCACCAGCCGCTCGGGGTTGGACACCGGGGAGCTGTTTTTT
.	TRBJ2-5	TRBV19	TRBD2	CASSMSGGREETQYF	TGTGCCAGTAGTATGTCCGGGGGGAGGGAAGAGACCCAGTACTTC